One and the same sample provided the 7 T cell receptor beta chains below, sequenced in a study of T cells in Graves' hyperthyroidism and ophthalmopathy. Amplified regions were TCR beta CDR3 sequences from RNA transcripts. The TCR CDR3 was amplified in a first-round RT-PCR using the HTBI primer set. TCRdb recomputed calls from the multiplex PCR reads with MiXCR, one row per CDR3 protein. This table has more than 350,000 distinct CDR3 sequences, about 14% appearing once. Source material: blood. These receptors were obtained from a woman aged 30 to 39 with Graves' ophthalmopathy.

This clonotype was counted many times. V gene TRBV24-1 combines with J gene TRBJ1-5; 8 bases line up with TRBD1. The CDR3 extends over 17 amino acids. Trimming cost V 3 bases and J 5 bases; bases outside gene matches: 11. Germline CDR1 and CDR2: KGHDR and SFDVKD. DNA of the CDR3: TGTGCCACCAGTGATCACGTAGGACAGGGTTCTGATCAGCCCCAGCATTTT. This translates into CATSDHVGQGSDQPQHF.

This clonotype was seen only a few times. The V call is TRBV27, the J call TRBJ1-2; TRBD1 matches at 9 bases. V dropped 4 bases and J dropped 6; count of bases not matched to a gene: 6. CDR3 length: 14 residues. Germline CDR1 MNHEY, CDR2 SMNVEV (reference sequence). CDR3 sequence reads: CASSSTGGWDGYTF. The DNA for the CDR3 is TGTGCCAGCAGTTCGACAGGGGGATGGGATGGCTACACCTTC.

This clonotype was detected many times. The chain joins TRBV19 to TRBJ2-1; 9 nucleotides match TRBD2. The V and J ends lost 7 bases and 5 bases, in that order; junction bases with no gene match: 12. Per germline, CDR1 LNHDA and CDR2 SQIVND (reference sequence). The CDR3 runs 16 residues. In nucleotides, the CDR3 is TGTGCCAGTACCACATCTCCTAGCGGGGAAGACAATGAGCAGTTCTTC. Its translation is CASTTSPSGEDNEQFF. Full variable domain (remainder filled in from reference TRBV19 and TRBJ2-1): DGGITQSPKYLFRKEGQNVTLSCEQNLNHDAMYWYRQDPGQGLRLIYYSQIVNDFQKGDIAEGYSVSREKKESFPLTVTSAQKNPTAFYLCASTTSPSGEDNEQFFGPGTRLTVL.

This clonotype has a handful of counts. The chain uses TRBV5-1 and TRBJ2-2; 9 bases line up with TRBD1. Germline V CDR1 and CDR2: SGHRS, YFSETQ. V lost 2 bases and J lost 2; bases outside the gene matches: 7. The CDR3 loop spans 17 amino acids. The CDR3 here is CASSFLVGQGNTGELFF. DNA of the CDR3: TGCGCCAGCAGCTTCCTTGTGGGACAGGGTAACACCGGGGAGCTGTTTTTT.

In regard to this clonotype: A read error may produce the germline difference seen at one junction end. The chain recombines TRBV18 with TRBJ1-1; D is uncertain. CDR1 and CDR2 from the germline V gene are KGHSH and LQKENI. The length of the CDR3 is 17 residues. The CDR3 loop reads CASSTKAPSASNTEGFF. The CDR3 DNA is TGTGCCAGCTCCACCAAAGCCCCGTCTGCGTCGAACACTGAAGGTTTCTTT.

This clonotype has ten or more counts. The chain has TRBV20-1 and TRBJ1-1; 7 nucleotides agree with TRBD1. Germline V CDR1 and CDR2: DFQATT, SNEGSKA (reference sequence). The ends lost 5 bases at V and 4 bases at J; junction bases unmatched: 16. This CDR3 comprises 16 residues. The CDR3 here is CSAQRWDSPEGTEAFF. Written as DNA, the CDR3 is TGCAGTGCTCAGAGGTGGGACAGCCCTGAGGGCACTGAAGCTTTCTTT.

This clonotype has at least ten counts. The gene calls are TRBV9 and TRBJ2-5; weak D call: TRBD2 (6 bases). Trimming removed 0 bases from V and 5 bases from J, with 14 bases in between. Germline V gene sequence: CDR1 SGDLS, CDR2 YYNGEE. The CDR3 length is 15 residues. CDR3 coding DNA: TGTGCCAGCAGCGTAGTCGGGACTGGGGGGGAGACCCAGTACTTC. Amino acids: CASSVVGTGGETQYF.